The entry below describes one TCR beta chain. Its cognate antigen is unknown. This record belongs to a study of CD4+ T cells in melanoma. Study-level results: A reported correlation linked neoantigen-specific CD4+ T cells to CD8+, macrophage and B cell function. Reportedly, melanoma neoantigen-specific CD4+ T cells showed varied differentiation states.

Data came from immunoSEQ multiplex PCR; TCRdb stores just in-frame clones and leaves some out. The table has some 150,000 clones, about nine tenths seen once. CDR1 and CDR2 from the germline V gene are SGHAT and FQNNGV. CDR3 length: 16 residues. Trimming removed 0 bases from V and 2 bases from J, with 10 bases in between. V and J are TRBV11-2 and TRBJ2-2, with D unresolved. The origin of this receptor is a human donor with melanoma. The CDR3 sequence is CASSLESQINTGELFF. For the CDR3, the DNA is TGTGCCAGCAGCTTAGAATCACAGATTAACACCGGGGAGCTGTTTTTT.